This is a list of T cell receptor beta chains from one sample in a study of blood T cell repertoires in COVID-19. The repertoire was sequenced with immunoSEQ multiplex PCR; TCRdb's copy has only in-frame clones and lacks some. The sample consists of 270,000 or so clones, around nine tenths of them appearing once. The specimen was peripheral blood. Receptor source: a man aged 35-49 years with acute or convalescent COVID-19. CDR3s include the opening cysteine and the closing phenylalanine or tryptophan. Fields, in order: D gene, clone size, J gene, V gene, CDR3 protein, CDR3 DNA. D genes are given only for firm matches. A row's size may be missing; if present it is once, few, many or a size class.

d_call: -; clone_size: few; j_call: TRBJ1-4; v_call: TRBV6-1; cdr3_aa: CASSEGSGGNEKLFF; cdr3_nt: TGTGCCAGCAGTGAAGGTTCAGGAGGGAATGAAAAACTGTTTTTT
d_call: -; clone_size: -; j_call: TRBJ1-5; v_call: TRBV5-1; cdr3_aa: CASSLGSANQPQHF; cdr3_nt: TGCGCCAGCAGCTTGGGCAGCGCCAATCAGCCCCAGCATTTT
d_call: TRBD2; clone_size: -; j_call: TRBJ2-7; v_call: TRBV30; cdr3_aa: CAWSPGGHPYEQYF; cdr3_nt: TGTGCCTGGAGTCCGGGGGGTCACCCCTACGAGCAGTACTTC
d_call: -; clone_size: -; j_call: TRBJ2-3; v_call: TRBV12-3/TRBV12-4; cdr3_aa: CASTRIKDTQYF; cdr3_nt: TGTGCCAGCACCCGTATTAAAGATACGCAGTATTTT
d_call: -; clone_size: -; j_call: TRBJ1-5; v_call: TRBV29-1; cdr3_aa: CSVAGGQDQPQHF; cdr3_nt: TGCAGCGTTGCGGGGGGGCAGGATCAGCCCCAGCATTTT
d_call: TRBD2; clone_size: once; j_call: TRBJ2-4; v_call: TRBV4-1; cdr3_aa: CASSQDRIAGALLDIQYF; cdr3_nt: TGCGCCAGCAGCCAAGATCGGATAGCGGGGGCCCTATTGGACATTCAGTACTTC
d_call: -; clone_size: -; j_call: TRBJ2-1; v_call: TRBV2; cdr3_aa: CASTRALPYNEQFF; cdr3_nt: TGTGCCAGCACGAGAGCACTACCTTACAATGAGCAGTTCTTC
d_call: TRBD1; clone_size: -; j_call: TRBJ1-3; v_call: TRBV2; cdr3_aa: CASRSRGQGKSGNTIYF; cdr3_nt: TGTGCCAGCAGGTCGCGGGGACAGGGAAAATCTGGAAACACCATATATTTT
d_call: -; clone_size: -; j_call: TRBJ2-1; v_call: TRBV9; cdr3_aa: CASSVAPSNEQFF; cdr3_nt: TGTGCCAGCAGCGTAGCCCCTAGCAATGAGCAGTTCTTC
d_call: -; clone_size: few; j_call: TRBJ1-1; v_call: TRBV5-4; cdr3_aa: CASSPPGHWATEAFF; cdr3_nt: TGTGCCAGCAGCCCCCCGGGACACTGGGCCACTGAAGCTTTCTTT
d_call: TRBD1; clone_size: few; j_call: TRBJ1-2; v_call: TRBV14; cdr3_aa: CASSPGQLYGYTF; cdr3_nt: TGTGCCAGCAGCCCGGGACAGCTCTATGGCTACACCTTC
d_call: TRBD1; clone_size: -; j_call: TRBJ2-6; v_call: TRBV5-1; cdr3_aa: CASSLGQGVYGANVLTF; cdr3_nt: TGCGCCAGCAGCCTGGGACAGGGGGTTTATGGGGCCAACGTCCTGACTTTC
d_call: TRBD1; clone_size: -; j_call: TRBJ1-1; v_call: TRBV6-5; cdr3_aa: CASRKQGTGEAFF; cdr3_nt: TGTGCCAGCAGGAAACAGGGGACTGGTGAAGCTTTCTTT
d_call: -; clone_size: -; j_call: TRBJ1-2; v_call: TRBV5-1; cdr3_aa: CASSLTAEGVGYTF; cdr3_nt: TGCGCCAGCAGCTTGACAGCTGAAGGGGTCGGCTACACCTTC
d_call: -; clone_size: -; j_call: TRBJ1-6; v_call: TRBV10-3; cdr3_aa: CAISGEGGWDSPLHF; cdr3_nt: TGTGCCATCAGTGGTGAGGGCGGGTGGGATTCACCCCTCCACTTT
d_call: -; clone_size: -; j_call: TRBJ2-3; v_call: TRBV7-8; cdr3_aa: CASSLGLTYLSQYF; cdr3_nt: TGTGCCAGCAGCTTGGGACTTACATACCTTTCGCAGTATTTT